This TCR beta chain was found in a study of CD8 T cells in Susac syndrome. Random hexamers served to reverse transcribe roughly 0.45 to 1 ug RNA. Multiplex PCR with immunoSEQ amplified the TCR beta CDR3 across 54 Vbeta and 13 Jbeta. TCRdb analysed the immunoSEQ multiplex PCR reads with MiXCR anew, one entry per CDR3 protein. The sample contains around 150,000 distinct CDR3 sequences, roughly 94% of which appear only once. From blood CD8+ and CD4+ T cells, the TCR beta chain was sequenced. The CDR3 consists of 15 residues. The V gene's germline CDR1 is SGHAT and CDR2 FQNNGV. V lost 5 bases, J lost 3 bases, and 9 bases stayed unmatched.

The V gene is TRBV11-2, the J gene TRBJ2-5; 7 bases are shared with TRBD2. The clonotype was recovered from a human donor with multiple sclerosis. The sample was CD4+ T cells from PBMCs. This chain's CDR3 is CASSASSGGKETQYF. DNA of the CDR3: TGTGCCAGCAGCGCCTCTAGCGGAGGGAAAGAGACCCAGTACTTC. Complete variable domain (other parts from reference TRBV11-2 and TRBJ2-5): EAGVAQSPRYKIIEKRQSVAFWCNPISGHATLYWYQQILGQGPKLLIQFQNNGVVDDSQLPKDRFSAERLKGVDSTLKIQPAKLEDSAVYLCASSASSGGKETQYFGPGTRLLVL.